This entry describes one TCR beta chain. Its antigen is currently unknown. The PCR was carried out with 60 Vbeta primers and 13 Jbeta primers. Using immunoSEQ multiplex PCR, the repertoire was profiled, and TCRdb retains in-frame clones only, with some absent. The sample contains about 150,000 clones, roughly 89% of which appear only once. This record belongs to a study of cytomegalovirus exposure and HLA in healthy donors. Study in general: Early on, a data release was issued that held roughly 80 million unique TCRs from HLA-typed donors. General study results and limits: CMV antigen specificity of a few CMV-associated chains was confirmed in vitro. The study labeled approximately 150 TCR beta chains cytomegalovirus-associated.

Germline V gene lookup returns CDR1 SGHTA and CDR2 FQGTGA. The CDR3 is made up of 15 amino acids. Trimming removed 2 bases from V and 11 bases from J; junction bases left unmatched: 7. The V call is TRBV7-3, the J call TRBJ2-2; 11 bases fit TRBD2. Sequences were obtained from PBMCs. This receptor was taken from a woman aged 25 to 45 in good health and CMV-seronegative. CDR3 protein: CASSLRLAGPLELFF. The CDR3 region has the DNA TGTGCCAGCAGCTTACGACTAGCGGGGCCGTTAGAGCTGTTTTTT.